Listed below are T cell receptor beta chains from one sample, sequenced in a study of blood T cell repertoires in COVID-19. Sequencing was performed with immunoSEQ multiplex PCR; in TCRdb, only in-frame clones are kept and a portion is missing. The sample lists 250,000 to 300,000 clones, around 86% occurring once. The specimen was peripheral blood. The receptors were sampled from an older woman with COVID-19, enrolled during active disease. Both conserved end residues are part of each CDR3.

v_call	cdr3_aa
TRBV7-2	CASSLYHSATDSNQPQHF
TRBV28	CASSSPGSNQPQHF
TRBV7-9	CASSLPQETYEQYF
TRBV6-4	CASSDDKANYGYTF
TRBV27	CASSPWTGGRETQYF
TRBV24-1	CATSDLGQGGTDTQYF
TRBV20-1	CSASFRTSGRVNEQFF
TRBV6-5	CASSYTTGPGAEAFF
TRBV30	CAWSQQGAGQPQHF
TRBV6-1	CASSDLAGYTQYF
TRBV30	CAWTTTGWGYTF
TRBV11-2	CASSPRTGFDTGELFF
TRBV9	CASSALDSNEQFF
TRBV19	CASRTTSGVNTGELFF
TRBV25-1	CASSRGGTSYEQYF
TRBV6-5	CASSRQGNEQFF
TRBV6-1	CASSEQTSVPAYEQYF
TRBV11-3	CASSLASSTDTQYF
TRBV27	CASSLAGTTGNTIYF
TRBV14	CASSPRGQGANYGYTF
TRBV14	CASRDPSVGNTIYF
TRBV4-1	CASSPDPGGRNTEAFF
TRBV19	CASSFTGTDFHSGNTIYF
TRBV14	CASSQVPGQTEAFF
TRBV6-5	CASSTNRQGHYGYTF
TRBV7-2	CASSLVAGGPYEQYF
TRBV30	CAWRPGSGYEQYF
TRBV5-1	CASSLYVPYEQYF
TRBV28	CASSLGAASGRAAHTDTQYF
TRBV5-1	CASSRTGETSTDTQYF
TRBV6-1	CASSEPVAGSTDTQYF
TRBV27	CAREPSYRADEQYF